This is a list of T cell receptor beta chains from one sample in a study of breast tumors, draining lymph nodes, adjacent tissues. TCRdb re-derived calls from the multiplex PCR reads in MiXCR, one entry per CDR3 protein. The data contain under 250,000 distinct CDR3 sequences, roughly 32% of them singletons. Material: axillary lymph node tissue. Receptors originate from a female donor with breast cancer. Some clones in this sample may be carry-over from other donors' samples. The CDR3 runs from the conserved cysteine through the conserved F or W. Fields, in order: CDR3 protein, CDR3 DNA, V gene, D gene, J gene, clone size. D genes are given only for firm matches. A clone size is listed for some rows: how often the clone was seen (once, few, many), or a class if it is expanded.

CASSPVDRENNEQFF TGTGCCAGCAGCCCCGTTGACAGGGAAAACAATGAGCAGTTCTTC TRBV5-5 TRBD1 TRBJ2-1 many
CASSQGAGTGELFF TGTGCCAGCAGCCAGGGAGCGGGTACCGGGGAGCTGTTTTTT TRBV14 - TRBJ2-2 -
CASSIQMAGGGYEQYF TGTGCCAGTAGTATACAAATGGCGGGAGGTGGGTACGAGCAGTACTTC TRBV19 TRBD2 TRBJ2-7 many
CATSLAGAKDTQYF TGTGCCACCAGCCTAGCGGGAGCCAAAGATACGCAGTATTTT TRBV24-1 TRBD2 TRBJ2-3 many
CASSSGTGNNSPLHF TGTGCCAGCAGCTCCGGGACAGGGAATAATTCACCCCTCCACTTT TRBV7-2 TRBD1 TRBJ1-6 many
CASSLDPYEQYF TGTGCCAGCAGCTTAGATCCATACGAGCAGTACTTC TRBV11-2 - TRBJ2-7 many
CTSSVGGGNSPLLF - TRBV9 - TRBJ1-6 -
CASSAPGTGSYEQYF TGTGCCAGCAGTGCGCCCGGGACAGGGTCCTACGAGCAGTACTTC TRBV2 TRBD1 TRBJ2-7 few
CAWTPGQVNSPLHF TGTGCCTGGACTCCGGGACAGGTTAATTCACCCCTCCACTTT TRBV30 TRBD1 TRBJ1-6 many
CASREQGYEQYF TGTGCCAGCAGAGAACAGGGCTACGAGCAGTACTTC TRBV2 - TRBJ2-7 many
CASSPPGTQNIQYF TGTGCCAGCAGCCCCCCCGGAACCCAAAACATTCAGTACTTC TRBV28 - TRBJ2-4 few
CATSVTSGSGTGELFF TGTGCCACCAGTGTAACTAGCGGGAGTGGGACCGGGGAGCTGTTTTTT TRBV24-1 TRBD2 TRBJ2-2 many
CATSSYSQGVNGYTF TGTGCCACCAGCAGTTATTCTCAGGGAGTCAATGGCTACACCTTC TRBV15 - TRBJ1-2 -
CASSFGGYYEQYF TGTGCCAGCAGCTTTGGTGGGTACTACGAGCAGTACTTC TRBV7-6 - TRBJ2-7 -
CASSPQGSQETQYF TGTGCCAGCAGCCCACAGGGGAGCCAAGAGACCCAGTACTTC TRBV7-2 TRBD1 TRBJ2-5 -